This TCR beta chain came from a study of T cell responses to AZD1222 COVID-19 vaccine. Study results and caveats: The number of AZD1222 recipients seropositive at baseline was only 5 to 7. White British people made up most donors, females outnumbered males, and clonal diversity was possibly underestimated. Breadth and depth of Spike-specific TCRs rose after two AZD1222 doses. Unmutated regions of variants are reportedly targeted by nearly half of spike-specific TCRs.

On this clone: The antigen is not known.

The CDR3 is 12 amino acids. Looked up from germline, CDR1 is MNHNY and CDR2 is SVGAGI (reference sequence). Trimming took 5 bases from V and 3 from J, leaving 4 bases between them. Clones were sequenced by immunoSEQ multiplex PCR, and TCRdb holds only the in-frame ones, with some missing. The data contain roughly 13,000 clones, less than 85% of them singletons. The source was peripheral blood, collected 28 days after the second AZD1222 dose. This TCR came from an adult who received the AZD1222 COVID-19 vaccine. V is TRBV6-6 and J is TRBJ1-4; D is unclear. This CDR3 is CASSLANEKLFF. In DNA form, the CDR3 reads TGTGCCAGCAGTCTTGCTAATGAAAAACTGTTTTTT.